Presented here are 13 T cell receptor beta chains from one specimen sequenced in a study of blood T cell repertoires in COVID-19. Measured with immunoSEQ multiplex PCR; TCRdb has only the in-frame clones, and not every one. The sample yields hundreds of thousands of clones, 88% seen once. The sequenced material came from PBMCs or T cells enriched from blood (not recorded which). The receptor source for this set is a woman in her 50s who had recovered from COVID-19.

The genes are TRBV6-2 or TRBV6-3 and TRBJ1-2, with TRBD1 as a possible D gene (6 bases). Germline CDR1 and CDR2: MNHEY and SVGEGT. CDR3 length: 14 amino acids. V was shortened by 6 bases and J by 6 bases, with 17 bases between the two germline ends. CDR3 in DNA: TGTGCCAGCAGCCCCACGTCCTCAGGGGATGGCTACACCTTC. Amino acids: CASSPTSSGDGYTF.

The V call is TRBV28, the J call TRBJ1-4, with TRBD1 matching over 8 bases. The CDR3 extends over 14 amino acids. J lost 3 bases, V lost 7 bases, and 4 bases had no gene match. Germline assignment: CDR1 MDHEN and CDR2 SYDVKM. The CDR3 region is CASMQGAPNEKLFF. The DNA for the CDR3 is TGTGCCAGCATGCAGGGGGCCCCTAATGAAAAACTGTTTTTT.

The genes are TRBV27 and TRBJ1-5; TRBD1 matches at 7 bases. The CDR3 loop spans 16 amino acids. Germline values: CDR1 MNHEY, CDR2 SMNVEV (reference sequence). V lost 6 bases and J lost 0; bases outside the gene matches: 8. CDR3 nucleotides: TGTGCCAGCAGCCGGGACAGAATCAATAGCAATCAGCCCCAGCATTTT. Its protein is CASSRDRINSNQPQHF.

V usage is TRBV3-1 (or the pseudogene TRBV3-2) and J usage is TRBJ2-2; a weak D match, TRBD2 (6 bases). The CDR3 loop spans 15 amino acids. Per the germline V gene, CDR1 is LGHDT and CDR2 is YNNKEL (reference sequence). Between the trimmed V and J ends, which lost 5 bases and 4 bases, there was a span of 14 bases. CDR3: CASSGSLAGTGELFF. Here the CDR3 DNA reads TGTGCCAGCAGCGGCTCACTAGCAGGCACCGGGGAGCTGTTTTTT.

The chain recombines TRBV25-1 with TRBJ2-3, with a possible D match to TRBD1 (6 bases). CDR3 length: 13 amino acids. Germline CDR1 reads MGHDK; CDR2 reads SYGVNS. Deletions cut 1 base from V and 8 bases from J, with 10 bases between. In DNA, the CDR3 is TGTGCCAGCAGTGAATTCCTGGGGGCTACGCAGTATTTT. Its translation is CASSEFLGATQYF.

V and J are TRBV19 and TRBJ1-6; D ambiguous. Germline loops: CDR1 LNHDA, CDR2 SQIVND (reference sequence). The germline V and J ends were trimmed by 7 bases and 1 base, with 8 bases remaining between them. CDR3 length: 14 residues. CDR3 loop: CASTGSSYNSPLHF. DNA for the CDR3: TGTGCCAGTACGGGGAGTTCCTATAATTCACCCCTCCACTTT.

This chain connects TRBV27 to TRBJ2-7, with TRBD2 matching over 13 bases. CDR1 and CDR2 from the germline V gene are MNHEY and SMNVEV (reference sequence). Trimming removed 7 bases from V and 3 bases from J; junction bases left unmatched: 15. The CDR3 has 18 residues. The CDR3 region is CASNPRTSGRFGYYEQYF. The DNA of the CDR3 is TGTGCCAGCAACCCAAGGACTAGCGGGAGATTTGGCTACTACGAGCAGTACTTC.

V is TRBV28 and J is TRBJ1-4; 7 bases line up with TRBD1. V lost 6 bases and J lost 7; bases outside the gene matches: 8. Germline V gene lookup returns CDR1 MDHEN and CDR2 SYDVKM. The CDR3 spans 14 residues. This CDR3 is CASRRTGQTEKLFF. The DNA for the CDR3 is TGTGCCAGCAGGCGGACAGGACAAACTGAAAAACTGTTTTTT.

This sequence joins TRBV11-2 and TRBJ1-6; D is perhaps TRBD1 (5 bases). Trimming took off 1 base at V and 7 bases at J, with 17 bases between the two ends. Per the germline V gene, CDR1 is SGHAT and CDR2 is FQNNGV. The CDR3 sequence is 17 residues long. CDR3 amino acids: CASSLGGVLQLNSPLHF. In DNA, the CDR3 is TGTGCCAGCAGCTTAGGGGGCGTATTACAGCTCAATTCACCCCTCCACTTT.

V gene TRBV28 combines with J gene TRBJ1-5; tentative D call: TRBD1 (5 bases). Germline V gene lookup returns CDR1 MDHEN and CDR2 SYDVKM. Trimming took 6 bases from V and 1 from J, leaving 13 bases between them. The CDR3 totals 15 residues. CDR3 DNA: TGTGCCAGCAGCTACGGGGGTTTGAGCAATCAGCCCCAGCATTTT. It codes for CASSYGGLSNQPQHF.

Here the CDR3 reads CASSVYRAKETQYF. Here the CDR3 DNA reads TGTGCCAGCAGCGTATACAGGGCAAAAGAGACCCAGTACTTC. V gene TRBV9 combines with J gene TRBJ2-5, with D perhaps TRBD1 (6 bases). Looked up from germline, CDR1 is SGDLS and CDR2 is YYNGEE. This CDR3 comprises 14 residues. V was trimmed by 1 base and J by 3 bases, leaving 10 bases between them.

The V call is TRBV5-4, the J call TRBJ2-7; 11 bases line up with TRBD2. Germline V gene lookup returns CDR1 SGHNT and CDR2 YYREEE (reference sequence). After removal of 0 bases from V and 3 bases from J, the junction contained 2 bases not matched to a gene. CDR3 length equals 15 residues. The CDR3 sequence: CASSLVTSGNYEQYF. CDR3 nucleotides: TGTGCCAGCAGCTTGGTGACTAGCGGGAACTACGAGCAGTACTTC.

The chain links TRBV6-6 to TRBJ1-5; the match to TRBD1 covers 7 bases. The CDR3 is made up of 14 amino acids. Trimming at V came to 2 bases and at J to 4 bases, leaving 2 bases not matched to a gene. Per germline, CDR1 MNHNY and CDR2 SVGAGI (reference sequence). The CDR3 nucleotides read TGTGCCAGCAGTTACGGGACAGCTAATCAGCCCCAGCATTTT. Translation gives CASSYGTANQPQHF.